This T cell receptor (beta chain) is from a study of cytomegalovirus exposure and HLA in healthy donors (dated by TCRdb to 2015 to 2018). About the full investigation: According to an earlier analysis of a few hundred of the donors, roughly 180 million T cells yielded 117 million unique TCR beta sequences and approximately 300 Gb of sequence data. Of the roughly 400 genotyped donors, approximately 80% fell in the genetic ancestry cluster associated with self-reported Caucasian donors. HLA typing included class I and class II loci at four-digit resolution. All discovery cohort repertoires had been generated using a single sequencing platform. Across around 400 genotyped donors of the cohort, an average of approximately 220,000 unique TCR beta nucleotide sequences per donor were sequenced, and roughly a sixth of those sequences were non-productive. The study combined high-throughput TCR immunosequencing, statistical association of individual TCRs with disease status, and machine learning to predict cytomegalovirus infection status. An earlier analysis of 587 of the donors applied high-throughput TCR beta sequencing to assess whether each TCR beta V gene segment acted as functional or pseudogenic. Rather than using new phenotypic data, the later analysis identified candidate immune exposures from TCR beta sequences and from how often those sequences occurred across donors. Typing coverage differed by locus: A, B, C, DRB1 and DQB1 were typed in about 620-640 donors, DQA1 in about 500, DPA1 in some 600, and DPB1 in 472. In a later genetic analysis, genome-wide SNP genotypes for about 65% of the roughly 670 donors were used, and that subset was treated as a discovery cohort. A separate validation cohort of some 130 different subjects was used in addition to the approximately 700-subject first cohort. A handful of DR-DQ haplotypes were treated as single units for association and clustering because of strong linkage in the cohort. In a later analysis, previously published TCR beta repertoires from 666 donors were re-analyzed and high-resolution HLA genotyping was added so that TCR occurrence patterns could be studied. The T cell repertoires of 666 subjects were profiled by immunosequencing and related to cytomegalovirus serostatus. Donor age, sex, ethnicity and CMV serostatus were compiled together with the repertoire data. Around 320 gigabases of sequencing data and tens of millions of unique TCR sequences were included in an early release covering several hundred HLA-typed donors. The study aimed to test whether signatures of past pathogen exposure could be identified by cataloging public T cell receptors.

Library creation used the immunoSEQ multiplex PCR assay. The multiplex PCR relied on a mix of 60 forward primers for TCR Vbeta segments and 13 reverse primers for TCR Jbeta segments. Amplification of the CDR3 region of rearranged TCR beta genes was performed with a multiplex PCR assay on genomic DNA. The amplified TCR beta libraries were sequenced on the Illumina HiSeq System as 87-base-pair reads. The paper's data handling went like this. A later analysis tallied tens of millions of unique TCR beta chains across the 666 repertoires, and 10 million to 11 million of those chains were shared by two or more donors. A nearest-neighbor algorithm error-corrected the raw reads and collapsed the reads into unique sequences, merging closely related sequences to remove PCR and sequencing errors. CDR3 sequences were aligned to IMGT reference sequences to assign V, D and J gene segments. For a sequence to be retained, at least a six-nucleotide match to both a V gene segment and a J gene segment was required. A rearrangement was called productive if the CDR3 had no stop codons and remained in frame with V and J, and every other rearrangement was called non-productive. Following IMGT convention, CDR3 was defined as the stretch from the second conserved V-encoded cysteine up to the conserved J-encoded phenylalanine. In an earlier analysis of approximately 500 of the donors, sequences lacking an unambiguous match to a single V gene segment were excluded. An earlier analysis of around 600 of the donors classified V segments as functional when productive rearrangements were above 56.7% and as segregating when the standard deviation between donors was above 5%. A statistical classification framework was built for diagnosing cytomegalovirus status from the catalog of TCR beta chain sequences. In a later analysis, V and J genes were assigned by comparing TCR nucleotide sequences against IMGT/GENE-DB human TR gene sequences. Using the TCRdist pipeline, a later analysis assigned CDR3 sequences along with most-parsimonious VDJ recombination scenarios. In a later analysis, each TCR beta chain was defined by its CDR3 amino acid sequence together with its V-gene family, and reads without a unique V-gene family were excluded. As a way to deal with suspected cross-contamination and a sequencing artifact, a later analysis dropped hundreds of nucleotide sequences that were highly shared and had low generation probability. For each public chain, a later analysis derived a clonal expansion index from normalized ranks of inferred template counts within each repertoire. A later analysis computed generation probabilities with a VDJ recombination model fitted to out-of-frame rearrangements, and checked the results against IGoR. Hypergeometric tests were used in a later analysis to score TCR-TCR, TCR-HLA and TCR-CMV co-occurrence, with a repertoire-size bias correction applied to the TCR pairs. To estimate false discovery rates, a later analysis permuted the HLA or CMV assignments 20 times. In a later analysis, co-occurring TCRs were grouped using DBSCAN, with TCRdist sequence similarity added in when clustering inside HLA-allele-positive subsets. Co-occurrence clustering excluded repertoires with fewer than 30,000 or more than 120,000 public chains, plus five with anomalous nucleotide sharing. TCRdb provides this immuneACCESS table in a form limited to in-frame rearrangements. Some clones are lacking; in checked studies, under half of them reflect an unresolved V gene, and why the rest are absent is not known. The D gene and trimming were derived from the DNA, and the V and J assignments and clone size from that table. Within this sample are some 150,000 clones, with 80% of them counted one time only. The top ten constitute over 2% of the sample.

This clone has only one observation. The target of this receptor is not known. No per-base quality is available; no much larger clone lies one base away. Results the study describes overall, beyond this receptor: This cohort had only TCR beta chains sequenced, and the lack of alpha or paired-chain data limited which features could be detected. The classifier was reported to diagnose cytomegalovirus status with high specificity and sensitivity in both the original cohort and the validation cohort. In a later genetic analysis, a missense DCLRE1C variant was associated with V-gene and J-gene trimming of TCR beta chains, and the association was replicated in an independent cohort. A further reported finding was that TCR beta sequences accurately predicted the HLA-A and HLA-B alleles for most subjects in the first cohort. Because HLA typing was missing for some donors at each locus, association tests included only the typed subset. Compared with equally common non-associated chains, HLA-associated TCR beta chains in a later analysis were more clonally expanded and had lower generation probabilities. The earlier analysis of fewer than 750 of the donors excluded seventeen rarely observed V segments, including chromosome 9 orphons, because counts were too low. Roughly uniform sequencing depth across donors was assumed in presence/absence analyses, although this assumption may not hold. Assigning TCR associations to individual alleles was difficult when HLA alleles, especially DR and DQ, strongly co-occurred. Across donors, most TCR sequences were observed very rarely, whereas some public TCRs were present in many individuals. According to a later analysis, most CMV-associated TCR beta chains appeared to be HLA-restricted, and the HLA associations seemed to be driven largely by CMV exposure. Specific HLA alleles were associated with 16,951 TCR beta sequences at a false discovery rate of 0.05 in a later analysis. CMV serostatus was the only immune exposure information available for the cohort. According to a later analysis, parvovirus B19, influenza, CMV and Epstein-Barr virus appeared linked to several top co-occurrence clusters. In a later analysis, TCR association rates were found to vary across HLA loci, with the most associated TCRs seen for DRB1 alleles and the fewest for HLA-C alleles. According to the authors, the approach could potentially be generalized to other disease states and immunological phenotypes. Three of the identified cytomegalovirus-associated TCR beta chains were confirmed in vitro to be specific for cytomegalovirus antigens. In an earlier analysis of more than 500 of the donors, most TCR beta V segments appeared in productive rearrangements about 87% or about 30% of the time, broadly matching IMGT annotations. A cluster of highly shared sequence variants was judged likely to be a technical artifact of the sequencing pipeline. In the study, 150 to 200 TCR beta chains were listed as associated with cytomegalovirus. Correlated functional status among segregating V segments might reflect linkage disequilibrium, but an unknown experimental factor could not be ruled out. Compared with the roughly 600-donor mean, donors in an Asian-associated ancestry cluster had fewer N-insertions in productive TCRs, according to a later genetic analysis.

The cohort was made up of 666 healthy bone marrow donors. At the time of sampling, every cohort member was nominally healthy, though immune exposures that went unrecorded were likely present. The donor tested CMV seronegative, placing the donor among the 352 seronegative members of the cohort. A peripheral blood sample was provided by each donor, and peripheral blood mononuclear cells were used for TCR beta sequencing. The Qiagen DNeasy Blood Extraction Kit was used to extract genomic DNA from the blood cell samples. The sequenced material came from PBMCs. The sequence was collected from a young man in good health and CMV-seronegative.

The CDR3 region reads CASSLAGTSGDGAQYF. The nucleotide sequence reads TGCGCCAGCAGCTTGGCCGGGACTAGCGGGGACGGGGCCCAGTACTTC. The V and J genes are TRBV5-1 and TRBJ2-5; TRBD2 aligns with 13 central bases. Reading the germline V gene gives CDR1 SGHRS and CDR2 YFSETQ. Trimming takes 0 bases off V and 9 bases off J; junction bases not matched to a gene: 8. The CDR3 measures 16 amino acids from cysteine to phenylalanine. CDR3 DNA only is kept here, 48 bases in frame from base 1. Outside the CDR3, residues come from the reference TRBV5-1 and TRBJ2-5 proteins, so the full variable domain is: KAGVTQTPRYLIKTRGQQVTLSCSPISGHRSVSWYQQTPGQGLQFLFEYFSETQRNKGNFPGRFSGRQFSNSRSEMNVSTLELGDSALYLCASSLAGTSGDGAQYFGPGTRLLVL.